This T cell receptor beta chain was recorded in a study of T cell responses to AZD1222 COVID-19 vaccine. Losses at the gene ends were 7 bases for V and 7 bases for J; bases not matched to a gene: 7. Germline-derived CDR1 and CDR2 are SQVTM and ANQGSEA. CDR3 length: 13 residues. Libraries were prepared by immunoSEQ multiplex PCR; TCRdb keeps only in-frame clonotypes and omits some of them. The sample consists of roughly 77,000 clones, around 90% of them appearing once. Sample: peripheral blood, taken on day 0 of MenACWY control vaccination. The V gene is TRBV29-1, the J gene TRBJ1-6; 7 nucleotides align to TRBD1. This receptor was identified in an adult in good health. The CDR3, as DNA: TGCAGCGCCGCACAGGGGCAAAATTCACCCCTCCACTTT. Its translation: CSAAQGQNSPLHF. Complete variable domain (other parts from reference TRBV29-1 and TRBJ1-6): SAVISQKPSRDICQRGTSLTIQCQVDSQVTMMFWYRQQPGQSLTLIATANQGSEATYESGFVIDKFPISRPNLTFSTLTVSNMSPEDSSIYLCSAAQGQNSPLHFGNGTRLTVT.